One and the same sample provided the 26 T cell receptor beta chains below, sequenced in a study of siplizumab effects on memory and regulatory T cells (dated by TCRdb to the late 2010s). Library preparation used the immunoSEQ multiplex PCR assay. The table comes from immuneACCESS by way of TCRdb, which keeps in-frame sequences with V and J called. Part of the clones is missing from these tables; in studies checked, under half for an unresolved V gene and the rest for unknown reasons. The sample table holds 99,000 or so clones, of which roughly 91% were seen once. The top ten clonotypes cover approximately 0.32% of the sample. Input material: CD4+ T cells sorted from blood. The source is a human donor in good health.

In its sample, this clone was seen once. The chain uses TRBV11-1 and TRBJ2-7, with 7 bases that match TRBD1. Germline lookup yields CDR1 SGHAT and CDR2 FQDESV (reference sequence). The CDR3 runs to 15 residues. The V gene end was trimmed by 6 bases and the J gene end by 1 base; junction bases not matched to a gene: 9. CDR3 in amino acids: CASSPDRVSSYEQYF. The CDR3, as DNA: TGTGCCAGCAGTCCAGACAGGGTGTCGTCCTACGAGCAGTACTTC.

The CDR3 DNA reads TGTGCCTGGAGTCTGCGGGGAGGCCAAGAGACCCAGTACTTC. Its protein is CAWSLRGGQETQYF. J is TRBJ2-5 and V is TRBV30, with D possibly being TRBD2 (6 bases). Trimming took off 2 bases at V and 1 base at J, with 11 bases between the two ends. The CDR3 has 14 amino acids. In germline, CDR1 is GTSNPN, CDR2 SVGIG (reference sequence).

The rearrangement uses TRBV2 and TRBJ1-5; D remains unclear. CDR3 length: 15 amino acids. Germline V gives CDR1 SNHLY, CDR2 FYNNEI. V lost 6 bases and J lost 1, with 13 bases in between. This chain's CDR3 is CASSGLTTSNQPQHF. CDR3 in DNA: TGTGCCAGCAGCGGACTAACAACAAGCAATCAGCCCCAGCATTTT.

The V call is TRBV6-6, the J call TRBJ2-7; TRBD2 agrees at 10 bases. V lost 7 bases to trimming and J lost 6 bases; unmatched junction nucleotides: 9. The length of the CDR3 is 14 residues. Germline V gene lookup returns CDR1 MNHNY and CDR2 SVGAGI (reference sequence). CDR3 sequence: CASNSRGLASEQYF. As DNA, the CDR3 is TGTGCCAGCAACTCGCGGGGACTAGCGAGCGAGCAGTACTTC.

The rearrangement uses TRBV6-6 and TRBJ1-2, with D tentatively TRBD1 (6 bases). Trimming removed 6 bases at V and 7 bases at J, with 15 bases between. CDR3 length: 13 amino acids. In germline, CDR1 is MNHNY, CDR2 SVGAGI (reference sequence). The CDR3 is CASSPTRGPGYTF. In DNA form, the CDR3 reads TGTGCCAGCAGCCCTACTCGGGGGCCTGGCTACACCTTC.

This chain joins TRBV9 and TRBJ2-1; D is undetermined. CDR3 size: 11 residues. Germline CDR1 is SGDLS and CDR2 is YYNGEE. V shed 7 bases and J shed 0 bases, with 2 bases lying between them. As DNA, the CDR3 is TGTGCCAGCGGCTCCTACAATGAGCAGTTCTTC. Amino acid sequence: CASGSYNEQFF. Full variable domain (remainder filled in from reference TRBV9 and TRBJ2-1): DSGVTQTPKHLITATGQRVTLRCSPRSGDLSVYWYQQSLDQGLQFLIQYYNGEERAKGNILERFSAQQFPDLHSELNLSSLELGDSALYFCASGSYNEQFFGPGTRLTVL.

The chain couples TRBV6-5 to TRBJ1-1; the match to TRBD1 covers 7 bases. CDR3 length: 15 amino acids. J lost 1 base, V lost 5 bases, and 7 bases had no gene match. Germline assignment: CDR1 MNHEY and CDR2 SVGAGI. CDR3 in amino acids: CASSAVRGGNTEAFF. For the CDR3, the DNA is TGTGCCAGCAGTGCCGTCAGGGGGGGGAACACTGAAGCTTTCTTT.

The CDR3 nucleotides are TGTGCCAGCAGCCGGCCCCCTCGGGAGACCCAGTACTTC. It codes for CASSRPPRETQYF. The chain uses TRBV7-9 and TRBJ2-5; D uncertain. Germline CDR1 is SEHNR and CDR2 is FQNEAQ (reference sequence). The CDR3 length is 13 residues. Trimming pared 5 bases from V and 5 bases from J, leaving 12 bases between.

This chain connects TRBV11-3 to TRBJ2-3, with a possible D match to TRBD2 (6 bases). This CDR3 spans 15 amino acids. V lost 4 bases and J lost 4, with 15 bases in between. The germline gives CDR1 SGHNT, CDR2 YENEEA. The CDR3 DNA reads TGTGCCAGCAGCTGGGACTTGGTGGATGCAGATACGCAGTATTTT. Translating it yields CASSWDLVDADTQYF.

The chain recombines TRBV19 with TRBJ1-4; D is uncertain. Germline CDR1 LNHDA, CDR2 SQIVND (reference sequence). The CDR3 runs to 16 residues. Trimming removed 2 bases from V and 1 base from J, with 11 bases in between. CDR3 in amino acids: CASSITRLGTNEKLFF. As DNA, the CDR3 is TGTGCCAGTAGTATAACACGTCTCGGAACTAATGAAAAACTGTTTTTT.

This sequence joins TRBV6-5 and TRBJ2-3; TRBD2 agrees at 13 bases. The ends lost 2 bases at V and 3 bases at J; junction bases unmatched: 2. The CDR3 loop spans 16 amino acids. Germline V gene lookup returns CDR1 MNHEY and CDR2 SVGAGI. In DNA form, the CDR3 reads TGTGCCAGCAGTTACACTAGCGGGGGGGGAACAGATACGCAGTATTTT. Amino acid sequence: CASSYTSGGGTDTQYF.

The CDR3 DNA is TGTGCCAGCAGCTCGGGACTAGCGGAGACCCAGTACTTC. This encodes CASSSGLAETQYF. V is TRBV5-6 and J is TRBJ2-5; 10 bases fit TRBD2. The CDR3 totals 13 residues. Per germline, CDR1 SGHDT and CDR2 YYEEEE. The trim removed 3 bases at V and 5 bases at J, leaving 1 base unmatched.

CDR3 sequence reads: CASKAPGGYEQYF. CDR3 DNA sequence: TGTGCCAGCAAGGCCCCAGGGGGCTACGAGCAGTACTTC. The gene calls are TRBV6-5 and TRBJ2-7, with TRBD1 identical over 7 bases. CDR3 length equals 13 residues. Germline V lookup: CDR1 MNHEY, CDR2 SVGAGI. The V segment lost 7 bases and the J segment 3 bases; nucleotides outside the gene matches: 6.

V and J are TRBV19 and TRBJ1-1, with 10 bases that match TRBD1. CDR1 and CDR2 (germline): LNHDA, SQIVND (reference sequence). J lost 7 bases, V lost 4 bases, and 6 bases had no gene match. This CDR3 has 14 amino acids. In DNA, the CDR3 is TGTGCCAGTAGTACCGAGACAGGGGGCTTTGAAGCTTTCTTT. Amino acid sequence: CASSTETGGFEAFF.

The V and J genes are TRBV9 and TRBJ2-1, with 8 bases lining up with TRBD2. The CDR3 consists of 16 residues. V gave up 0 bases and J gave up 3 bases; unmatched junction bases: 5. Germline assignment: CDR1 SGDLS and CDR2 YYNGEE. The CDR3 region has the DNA TGTGCCAGCAGCGTAGCTTTAGGGACTAGCTACAATGAGCAGTTCTTC. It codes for CASSVALGTSYNEQFF. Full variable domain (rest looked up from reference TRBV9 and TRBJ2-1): DSGVTQTPKHLITATGQRVTLRCSPRSGDLSVYWYQQSLDQGLQFLIQYYNGEERAKGNILERFSAQQFPDLHSELNLSSLELGDSALYFCASSVALGTSYNEQFFGPGTRLTVL.

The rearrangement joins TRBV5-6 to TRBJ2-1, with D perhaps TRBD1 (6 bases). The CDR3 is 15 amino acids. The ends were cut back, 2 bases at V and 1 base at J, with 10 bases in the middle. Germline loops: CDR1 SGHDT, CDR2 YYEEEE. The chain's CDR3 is CASSFWQGSYNEQFF. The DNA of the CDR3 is TGTGCCAGCAGCTTTTGGCAGGGGTCCTACAATGAGCAGTTCTTC.

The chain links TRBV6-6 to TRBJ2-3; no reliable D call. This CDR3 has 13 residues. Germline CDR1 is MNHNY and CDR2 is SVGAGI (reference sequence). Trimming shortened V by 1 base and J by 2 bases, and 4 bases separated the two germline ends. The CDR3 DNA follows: TGTGCCAGCAGTTACTTAGACACAGATACGCAGTATTTT. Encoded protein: CASSYLDTDTQYF.

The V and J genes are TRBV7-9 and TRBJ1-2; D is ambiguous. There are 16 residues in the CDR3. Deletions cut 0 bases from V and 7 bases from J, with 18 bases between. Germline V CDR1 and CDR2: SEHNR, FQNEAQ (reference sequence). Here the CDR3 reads CASSLAGPFRNVGYTF. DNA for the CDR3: TGTGCCAGCAGCTTAGCTGGCCCCTTTCGAAATGTTGGCTACACCTTC.

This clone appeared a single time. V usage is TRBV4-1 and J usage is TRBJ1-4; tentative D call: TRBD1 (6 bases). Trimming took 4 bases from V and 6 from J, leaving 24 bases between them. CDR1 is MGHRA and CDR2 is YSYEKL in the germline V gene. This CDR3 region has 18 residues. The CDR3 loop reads CASSRPGQNKRRDEKLFF. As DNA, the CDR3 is TGCGCCAGCAGCCGACCGGGACAAAACAAAAGGCGGGATGAAAAACTGTTTTTT.

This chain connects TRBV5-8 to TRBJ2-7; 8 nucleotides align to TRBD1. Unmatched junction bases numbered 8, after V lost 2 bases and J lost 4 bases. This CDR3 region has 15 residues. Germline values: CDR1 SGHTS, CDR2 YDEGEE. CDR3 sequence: CASSFYRQGAYEQYF. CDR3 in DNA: TGTGCCAGCAGCTTTTATCGGCAGGGGGCTTACGAGCAGTACTTC.

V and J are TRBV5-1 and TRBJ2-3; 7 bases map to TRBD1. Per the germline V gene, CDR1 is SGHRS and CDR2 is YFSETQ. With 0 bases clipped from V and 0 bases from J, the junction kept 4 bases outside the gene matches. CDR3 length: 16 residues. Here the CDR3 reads CASSLAGTVSTDTQYF. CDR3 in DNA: TGCGCCAGCAGCTTGGCCGGGACAGTGAGCACAGATACGCAGTATTTT.

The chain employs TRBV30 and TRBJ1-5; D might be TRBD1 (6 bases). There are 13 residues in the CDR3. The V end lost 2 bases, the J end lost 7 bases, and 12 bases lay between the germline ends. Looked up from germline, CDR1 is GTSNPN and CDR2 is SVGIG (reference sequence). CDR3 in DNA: TGTGCCTGGAGTACCCAGGGGAACCAGCCCCAGCATTTT. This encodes CAWSTQGNQPQHF.

This CDR3 is CASRRRDYGSPLHF. In DNA form, the CDR3 reads TGTGCCAGCAGACGCAGGGATTACGGTTCACCCCTCCACTTT. The chain couples TRBV6-5 to TRBJ1-6; D is possibly TRBD1 (5 bases). The CDR3 runs 14 residues. The germline V gene encodes CDR1 MNHEY and CDR2 SVGAGI. The ends were cut back, 6 bases at V and 9 bases at J, with 15 bases in the middle.

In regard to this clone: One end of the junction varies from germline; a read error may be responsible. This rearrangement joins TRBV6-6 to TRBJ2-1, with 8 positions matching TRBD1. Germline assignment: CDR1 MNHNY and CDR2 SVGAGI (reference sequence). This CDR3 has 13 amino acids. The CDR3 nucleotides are TGTGCCAGCAGTTTTACAGGGGGACGTTCGTTCATCTTC. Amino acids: CASSFTGGRSFIF.

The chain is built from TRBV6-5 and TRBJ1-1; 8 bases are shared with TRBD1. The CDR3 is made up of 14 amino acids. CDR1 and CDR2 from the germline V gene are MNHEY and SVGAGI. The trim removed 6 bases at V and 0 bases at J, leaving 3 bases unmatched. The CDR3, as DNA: TGTGCCAGCAGGTTGGACAGGGTGAACACTGAAGCTTTCTTT. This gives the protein CASRLDRVNTEAFF.

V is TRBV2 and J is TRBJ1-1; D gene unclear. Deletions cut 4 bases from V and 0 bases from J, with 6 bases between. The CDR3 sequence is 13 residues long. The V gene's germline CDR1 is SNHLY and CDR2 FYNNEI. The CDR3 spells CASSVDLNTEAFF. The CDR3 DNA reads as TGTGCCAGCAGTGTCGATCTGAACACTGAAGCTTTCTTT. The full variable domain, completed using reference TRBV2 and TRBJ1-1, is EPEVTQTPSHQVTQMGQEVILRCVPISNHLYFYWYRQILGQKVEFLVSFYNNEISEKSEIFDDQFSVERPDGSNFTLKIRSTKLEDSAMYFCASSVDLNTEAFFGQGTRLTVV.